The 21 T cell receptor beta chains reported below all come from one sample, sequenced in a study of cytomegalovirus exposure and HLA in healthy donors. Some clones are missing from TCRdb's copy, which holds only in-frame ones; the method was immunoSEQ multiplex PCR. The sample holds around 190,000 clones, roughly 81% seen once. The source material was PBMCs. All receptors come from a woman aged 25 to 39 in good health and CMV-seronegative.

The V and J genes are TRBV7-9 and TRBJ1-5; TRBD1 matches at 7 bases. The CDR3 contains 16 residues. The germline gives CDR1 SEHNR, CDR2 FQNEAQ (reference sequence). With 6 bases clipped from V and 0 bases from J, the junction kept 8 bases outside the gene matches. The CDR3 loop reads CASSPPGTDSNQPQHF. The CDR3 DNA reads as TGTGCCAGCAGTCCCCCCGGGACAGATAGCAATCAGCCCCAGCATTTT.

This chain joins TRBV10-3 and TRBJ2-2; 9 positions agree with TRBD2. This CDR3 spans 16 amino acids. Germline assignment: CDR1 ENHRY and CDR2 SYGVKD. V was clipped by 0 bases and J by 7 bases; unmatched bases: 6. CDR3 sequence (DNA): TGTGCCATCAGTGAGTCTGCTAGCGGGATTGTCGGGGAGCTGTTTTTT. It is translated as CAISESASGIVGELFF.

This chain uses TRBV5-4 with TRBJ1-2; 8 bases are shared with TRBD1. The CDR3 is made up of 14 amino acids. V was clipped by 3 bases and J by 9 bases; unmatched bases: 10. Germline CDR1 reads SGHNT; CDR2 reads YYREEE (reference sequence). The CDR3 DNA follows: TGTGCCAGCAGCTCTAGACAGGGGACTGGGAGCTACACCTTC. It translates to CASSSRQGTGSYTF.

J is TRBJ2-1 and V is TRBV2; possible D gene TRBD2, 6 bases. The ends were cut back, 8 bases at V and 4 bases at J, with 27 bases in the middle. The CDR3 has 18 amino acids. Germline V gives CDR1 SNHLY, CDR2 FYNNEI. The CDR3 sequence is CASFPSPYKEGIYNEQFF. CDR3 nucleotides: TGTGCCAGCTTCCCCTCTCCGTATAAGGAGGGGATATACAATGAGCAGTTCTTC.

V usage is TRBV15 and J usage is TRBJ2-5; the match to TRBD1 covers 7 bases. V lost 5 bases and J lost 3; bases outside the gene matches: 3. The germline V gene has CDR1 LNHNV and CDR2 YYDKDF (reference sequence). The CDR3 consists of 13 residues. The CDR3 nucleotides are TGTGCCACCAGCCTAGGGGGCAAAGAGACCCAGTACTTC. This encodes CATSLGGKETQYF.

The rearrangement links TRBV28 to TRBJ2-3; weak D call: TRBD1 (6 bases). Germline CDR1 and CDR2: MDHEN and SYDVKM. The CDR3 runs to 14 residues. With 6 bases removed from V and 5 bases from J, the gap between germline ends came to 15 bases. The CDR3: CASRALGAVDTQYF. The CDR3 DNA sequence: TGTGCCAGCAGGGCCCTGGGGGCCGTAGATACGCAGTATTTT.

The chain combines TRBV7-9 with TRBJ2-5, with D unresolved. The germline CDR1 and CDR2 sequences are SEHNR and FQNEAQ (reference sequence). The V and J ends lost 4 bases and 2 bases respectively, with 17 bases between them. The CDR3 is 16 amino acids. Here the CDR3 DNA reads TGTGCCAGCAGCTCCGGTTACGTGCAAGTACAAGAGACCCAGTACTTC. Protein sequence: CASSSGYVQVQETQYF.

This rearrangement joins TRBV29-1 to TRBJ2-7, with 9 bases identical to TRBD1. The germline gives CDR1 SQVTM, CDR2 ANQGSEA. The CDR3 has 13 amino acids. V lost 3 bases and J lost 4; bases outside the gene matches: 4. DNA of the CDR3: TGCAGCGTTGATCCGGGACAGGGTTACGAGCAGTACTTC. Its translation: CSVDPGQGYEQYF.

Of note for this clone: One junction end does not reproduce the germline sequence, and a read error may be involved. This chain joins TRBV20-1 and TRBJ2-1, with D possibly being TRBD2 (5 bases). The germline gives CDR1 DFQATT, CDR2 SNEGSKA (reference sequence). The CDR3 spans 10 residues. The CDR3 region has the DNA TGCAGTTCTAGCTTCGATGAGCAGTTCTTC. As protein: CSSSFDEQFF.

The rearrangement links TRBV28 to TRBJ1-5; D perhaps matches TRBD1 (5 bases). The V end lost 1 base, the J end lost 4 bases, and 17 bases lay between the germline ends. Per the germline V gene, CDR1 is MDHEN and CDR2 is SYDVKM. This CDR3 has 17 amino acids. CDR3 DNA sequence: TGTGCCAGCAGTTTATCCACCCGTGCAGGGCTGAATCAGCCCCAGCATTTT. Translating it yields CASSLSTRAGLNQPQHF.

This chain links TRBV6-1 with TRBJ2-7; D perhaps matches TRBD2 (5 bases). The CDR3 runs 11 residues. Germline V gene data show CDR1 as MNHNS and CDR2 as SASEGT. The ends were cut back, 4 bases at V and 7 bases at J, with 8 bases in the middle. CDR3 sequence (DNA): TGTGCCAGCAGTGCCCGGACTGAGCAGTACTTC. The encoded protein is CASSARTEQYF.

The V call is TRBV6-5, the J call TRBJ1-1; a possible D gene is TRBD1 (5 bases). The ends were cut back, 2 bases at V and 5 bases at J, with 9 bases in the middle. This CDR3 comprises 13 residues. The germline CDR1 and CDR2 sequences are MNHEY and SVGAGI. The CDR3 here is CASSYRRGTEAFF. CDR3 DNA sequence: TGTGCCAGCAGTTACCGAAGGGGAACTGAAGCTTTCTTT.

This chain links TRBV5-1 with TRBJ2-5; TRBD1 matches at 8 bases. Germline trimming cut 3 bases from V and 1 base from J; bases unmatched to any gene: 5. There are 15 residues in the CDR3. Germline V CDR1 and CDR2: SGHRS, YFSETQ. CDR3 sequence (DNA): TGCGCCAGCAGCTGGGGGACAGGCTCCCAAGAGACCCAGTACTTC. This sequence encodes CASSWGTGSQETQYF.

The V call is TRBV4-1, the J call TRBJ2-1; 8 bases map to TRBD1. The CDR3 runs 15 residues. From germline, CDR1 is MGHRA and CDR2 YSYEKL. With V trimmed by 1 base and J by 6 bases, 5 bases remained unmatched. This chain's CDR3 is CASSQGTGRSNEQFF. The CDR3 DNA reads as TGCGCCAGCAGCCAAGGGACAGGGCGGAGCAATGAGCAGTTCTTC.

The genes are TRBV7-9 and TRBJ2-7; D is unresolved. V lost 5 bases to trimming and J lost 4 bases, with 9 bases between them. CDR1 and CDR2 (germline): SEHNR, FQNEAQ (reference sequence). The CDR3 length is 12 residues. The CDR3 here is CASSRVNYEQYF. The CDR3 DNA sequence: TGTGCCAGCAGCCGGGTGAATTACGAGCAGTACTTC.

The chain recombines TRBV29-1 with TRBJ2-3, with a tentative D call TRBD1 (5 bases). Germline CDR1 is SQVTM and CDR2 is ANQGSEA. Trimming cost V 5 bases and J 0 bases, with 9 bases left between them. The CDR3 totals 13 residues. The DNA of the CDR3 is TGCAGCGTTTCCCAGGGTAGCACAGATACGCAGTATTTT. The encoded protein is CSVSQGSTDTQYF.

The rearrangement joins TRBV7-8 to TRBJ2-7; 8 bases are a match to TRBD2. CDR1 SGHVS and CDR2 FQNEAQ come from the germline V gene. CDR3 length equals 15 residues. The V and J ends lost 4 bases and 4 bases, in that order; junction bases with no gene match: 9. CDR3 coding DNA: TGTGCCAGCAGCTCCTTTTCGGGAGGGCCTTACGAGCAGTACTTC. Residues: CASSSFSGGPYEQYF.

The J gene is TRBJ2-5, the V gene TRBV5-1; possible D gene TRBD2, 6 bases. Trimming stripped 0 bases from V and 2 bases from J, with 11 bases between. CDR3 length equals 15 residues. Germline V gene data show CDR1 as SGHRS and CDR2 as YFSETQ. The CDR3: CASSLASAQQETQYF. CDR3 DNA sequence: TGCGCCAGCAGCTTGGCTAGCGCTCAACAAGAGACCCAGTACTTC. Complete variable domain (other parts from reference TRBV5-1 and TRBJ2-5): KAGVTQTPRYLIKTRGQQVTLSCSPISGHRSVSWYQQTPGQGLQFLFEYFSETQRNKGNFPGRFSGRQFSNSRSEMNVSTLELGDSALYLCASSLASAQQETQYFGPGTRLLVL.

The chain links TRBV15 to TRBJ1-2, with TRBD1 matching over 8 bases. Germline-derived CDR1 and CDR2 are LNHNV and YYDKDF (reference sequence). Unmatched junction bases numbered 10, after V lost 3 bases and J lost 4 bases. This CDR3 has 16 amino acids. In DNA, the CDR3 is TGTGCCACCAGCAGGACCGGGACAGGTGAGCTCTATGGCTACACCTTC. Its translation: CATSRTGTGELYGYTF.

The chain links TRBV30 to TRBJ2-3, with TRBD2 matching over 11 bases. This CDR3 has 13 residues. Per the germline V gene, CDR1 is GTSNPN and CDR2 is SVGIG (reference sequence). The trim removed 8 bases at V and 5 bases at J, leaving 6 bases unmatched. As DNA, the CDR3 is TGTGCCCGAAATAGCGGGGGGGAAGATACGCAGTATTTT. It is translated as CARNSGGEDTQYF.

The CDR3 bases are TGTGCCTGGAGTACCTATACAGGGGGCAAAAACACCATATATTTT. Translated, it gives CAWSTYTGGKNTIYF. This rearrangement joins TRBV30 to TRBJ1-3, with 9 positions matching TRBD1. The CDR3 spans 15 residues. Germline CDR1 GTSNPN, CDR2 SVGIG (reference sequence). V gave up 2 bases and J gave up 6 bases; unmatched junction bases: 8. Combining the CDR3 with reference TRBV30 and TRBJ1-3 gives the whole variable domain SQTIHQWPATLVQPVGSPLSLECTVEGTSNPNLYWYRQAAGRGLQLLFYSVGIGQISSEVPQNLSASRPQDRQFILSSKKLLLSDSGFYLCAWSTYTGGKNTIYFGEGSWLTVV.